Reported below is one T cell receptor beta chain. Its antigen is unidentified. The data were taken from a study of long-term antiretroviral therapy in people with HIV. Study-level findings and limits: Post-ART samples showed increased diversity that remained below transplant donor control levels.

The CDR3 has 16 residues. CDR1 and CDR2 (germline): LGHNT, FRNRAP. Trimming took 1 base from V and 2 from J, leaving 14 bases between them. The immunoSEQ assay was v3.0, run at survey level. Libraries were prepared by immunoSEQ multiplex PCR; TCRdb keeps only in-frame clonotypes and omits some of them. The table lists about 22,000 clones, roughly 76% of them singletons, with 12% in the top ten. Every donor contributed at least one pre-ART and at least two post-ART PBMC samples. The gene calls are TRBV12-5 and TRBJ1-2; D is perhaps TRBD1 (6 bases). The receptor was isolated from a middle-aged woman with HIV. This specimen was unsorted PBMCs, taken roughly 21 months before starting antiretroviral therapy. The CDR3 sequence: CASGLATGTRNYGYTF. The CDR3 coding sequence is TGTGCTAGTGGTTTGGCTACCGGGACAAGGAACTATGGCTACACCTTC.